The clone carrying this T cell receptor (beta chain) was seen ten or more times. Its target is not known. Libraries used roughly 17,000 to 1,000,000 sorted naive CD8 T cells and 10%, 30% or 50% RNA input. Based on a CD8+CD4-CCR7+CD45RA+ profile, naive CD8 T cells were sorted. This sample stems from a study of molecular identifiers for immune sequencing clone quantification. Notes on the study in general: Clonotypes topping 20 RNA copies carried over 98% of effector molecules but under 1% of naive ones.

The V end was cut by 5 bases, the J end by 5 bases, with 19 bases between. The length of the CDR3 is 16 residues. CDR1 LNHDA and CDR2 SQIVND come from the germline V gene (reference sequence). TCRdb reprocessed the PCR reads with MiXCR, giving one entry per CDR3 protein. The data contain over 600,000 distinct CDR3 sequences, just under 20% of them singletons. This rearrangement joins TRBV19 to TRBJ1-5; D remains ambiguous. The sequencing input was naive CD8+ T cells from blood, with Jurkat cell RNA spiked in. Described subset: FACS-sorted CD8+CD4-CCR7+CD45RA+ naive T cells. The sequence derives from a human donor in good health. Some libraries in this study had Jurkat cell RNA spiked in. The CDR3 DNA is TGTGCCAGTAGTCCCCTGGCAGAGGGAGGTGATCAGCCCCAGCATTTT. Amino acid sequence: CASSPLAEGGDQPQHF.